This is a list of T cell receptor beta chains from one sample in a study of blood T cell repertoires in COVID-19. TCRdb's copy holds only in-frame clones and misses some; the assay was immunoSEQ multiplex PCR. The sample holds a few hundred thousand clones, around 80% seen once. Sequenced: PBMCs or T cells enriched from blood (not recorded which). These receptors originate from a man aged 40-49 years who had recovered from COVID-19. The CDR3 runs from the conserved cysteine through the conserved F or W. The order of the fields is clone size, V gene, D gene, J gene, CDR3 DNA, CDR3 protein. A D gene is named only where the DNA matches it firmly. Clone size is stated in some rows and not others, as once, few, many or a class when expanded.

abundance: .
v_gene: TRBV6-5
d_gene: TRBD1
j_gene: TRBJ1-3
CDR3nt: TGTGCCAGCAGTCGAGGGACAGGCCCTGGAAACACCATATATTTT
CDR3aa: CASSRGTGPGNTIYF

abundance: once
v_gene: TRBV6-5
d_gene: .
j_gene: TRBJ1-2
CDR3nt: TGTGCCAGCAGTTCCCTATATGGCTACACCTTC
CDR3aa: CASSSLYGYTF

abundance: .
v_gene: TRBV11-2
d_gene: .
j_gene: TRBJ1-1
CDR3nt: TGTGCCAGCAGCTTAGAAACAGAAACTGAAGCTTTCTTT
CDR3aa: CASSLETETEAFF

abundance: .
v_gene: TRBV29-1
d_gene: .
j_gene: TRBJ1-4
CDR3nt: TGCAGCGTTGAAGGACAGGATAATGAAAAACTGTTTTTT
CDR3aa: CSVEGQDNEKLFF

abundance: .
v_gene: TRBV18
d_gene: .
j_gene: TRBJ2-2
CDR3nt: TGTGCCAGCTCACTCACAGGCACCGGGGAGCTGTTTTTT
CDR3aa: CASSLTGTGELFF

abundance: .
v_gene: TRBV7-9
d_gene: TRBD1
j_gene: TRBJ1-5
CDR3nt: TGTGCCAGCAGCTTAGGGACAGGGAACCAGCCCCAGCATTTT
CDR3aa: CASSLGTGNQPQHF

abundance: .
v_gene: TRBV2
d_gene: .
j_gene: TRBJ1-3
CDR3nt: TGTGCCAGCAGTGGGGATCGGATAGGGGCATCTGGAAACACCATATATTTT
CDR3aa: CASSGDRIGASGNTIYF

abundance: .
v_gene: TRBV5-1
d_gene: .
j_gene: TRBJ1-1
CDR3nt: TGCGCCAGCAGCTTGGTTGGTAGCACTGAAGCTTTCTTT
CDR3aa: CASSLVGSTEAFF

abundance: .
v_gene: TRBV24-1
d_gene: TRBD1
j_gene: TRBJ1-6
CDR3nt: TGTGCCCGGAGCGAACAGGACAGGGGACCGTCCTATAATTCACCCCTCCACTTT
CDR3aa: CARSEQDRGPSYNSPLHF

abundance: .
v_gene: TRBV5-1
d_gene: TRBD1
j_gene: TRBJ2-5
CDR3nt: TGCGCCAGCAGCCAGCCGGACAGGGAGCAAGAGACCCAGTACTTC
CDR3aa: CASSQPDREQETQYF

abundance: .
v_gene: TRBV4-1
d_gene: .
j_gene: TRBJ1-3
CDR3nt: TGCGCCAGCAGCCATCAAGAGGCTGGCTCTGGAAACACCATATATTTT
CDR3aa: CASSHQEAGSGNTIYF

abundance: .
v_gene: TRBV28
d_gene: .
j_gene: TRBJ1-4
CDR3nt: TGTGCCAGCAGTTCTGCGGGGGGCGGACGGGAAAAACTGTTTTTT
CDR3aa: CASSSAGGGREKLFF

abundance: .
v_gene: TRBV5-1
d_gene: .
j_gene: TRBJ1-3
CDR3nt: TGCGCCAGCAGCTTACTAGGAGGTGGCACTGGAAACACCATATATTTT
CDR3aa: CASSLLGGGTGNTIYF

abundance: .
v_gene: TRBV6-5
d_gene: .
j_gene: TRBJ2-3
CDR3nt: TGTGCCAGCAGGCAACAGGGGGCGGGAGGAGATACGCAGTATTTT
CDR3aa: CASRQQGAGGDTQYF

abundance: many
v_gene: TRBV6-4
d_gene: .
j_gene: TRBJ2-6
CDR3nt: TGTGCCAGCAGTGAACAGGGCTCTGGGGCCAACGTCCTGACTTTC
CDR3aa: CASSEQGSGANVLTF

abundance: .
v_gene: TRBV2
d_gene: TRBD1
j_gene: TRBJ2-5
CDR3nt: TGTGCCAGTGGCAGGGGGTCCCAAGAGACCCAGTACTTC
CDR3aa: CASGRGSQETQYF

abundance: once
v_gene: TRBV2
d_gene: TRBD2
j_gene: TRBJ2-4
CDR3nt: TGTGCCAGCAGTGAATGGGGGGGTTCGGACTTC
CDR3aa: CASSEWGGSDF

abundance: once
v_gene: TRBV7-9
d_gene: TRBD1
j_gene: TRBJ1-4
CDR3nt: TGTGCCAGCAGTCGCTCCGGGACAGGGCGAGAAAAACTGTTTTTT
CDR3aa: CASSRSGTGREKLFF

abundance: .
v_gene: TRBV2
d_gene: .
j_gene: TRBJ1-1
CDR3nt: TGTGCCAGCATCCCAAACAAGAACACTGAAGCTTTCTTT
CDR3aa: CASIPNKNTEAFF

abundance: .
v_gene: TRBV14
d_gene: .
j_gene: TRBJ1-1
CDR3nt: TGTGCCAGCAGCCGAGGGATCCGACAAGCTTTCTTT
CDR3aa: CASSRGIRQAFF

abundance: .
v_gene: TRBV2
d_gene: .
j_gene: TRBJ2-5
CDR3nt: TGTGCCAGCAGGGAGCGGGTCTCGCAAGAGACCCAGTACTTC
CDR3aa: CASRERVSQETQYF

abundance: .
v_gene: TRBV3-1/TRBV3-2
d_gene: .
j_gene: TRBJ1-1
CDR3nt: TGTGCCAGCAGCCAAGAGAGCCCGAACACTGAAGCTTTCTTT
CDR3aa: CASSQESPNTEAFF